The count of the clone carrying this T cell receptor beta chain is one. This sample was included in a study of blood T cell repertoires in COVID-19. At the level of the study: Some COVID-19 samples were acute and others convalescent; all came from the United States, Italy and Spain. PBMCs, B-cell-depleted T cells, or T cells provided the cDNA or gDNA that made up the material.

V lost 5 bases to trimming and J lost 5 bases; unmatched junction nucleotides: 6. Germline lookup yields CDR1 LNHDA and CDR2 SQIVND (reference sequence). The CDR3 runs 14 residues. Original methodology: Estimates of nucleated cell counts were drawn from the amplification of reference gene primers. TCRdb's copy holds only in-frame clones and misses some; the assay was immunoSEQ multiplex PCR. V and J calls and clone size are those listed in that table; D and trimming were worked out from the DNA. The sample contains 200,000 or so clones, about 88% of which appear only once. This TCR was sampled from a man in his sixties or seventies with active or convalescent COVID-19. The V gene is TRBV19, the J gene TRBJ2-3; 8 nucleotides agree with TRBD1. The sequencing input was peripheral blood. The CDR3: CASSSDRAQDTQYF. CDR3 nucleotide sequence: TGTGCCAGTAGTTCGGACAGGGCTCAAGATACGCAGTATTTT. The entire variable domain, with the rest obtained from reference TRBV19 and TRBJ2-3, is as follows: DGGITQSPKYLFRKEGQNVTLSCEQNLNHDAMYWYRQDPGQGLRLIYYSQIVNDFQKGDIAEGYSVSREKKESFPLTVTSAQKNPTAFYLCASSSDRAQDTQYFGPGTRLTVL.